These T cell receptor beta chains were read from a single sample in a study of neurological immune-mediated disorders. TCRdb ran MiXCR on the 5' RACE reads and lists one entry per CDR3 protein. The sample records some 76,000 distinct CDR3 sequences, 3.2% being singletons. Sequenced: PBMCs. The receptors stem from a woman between 50 and 59 years old with multiple sclerosis. Both conserved end residues are part of each CDR3. D genes are given only for firm matches. Size is stated for part of the rows, as once, few or many counts, or as a class when the clone is expanded.

j_gene | v_gene | d_gene | abundance | CDR3nt | CDR3aa
TRBJ2-3 | TRBV29-1 | NA | many | TGCAGCGTCCGAGGGCTAGCAGGGATCACAGATACGCAGTATTTT | CSVRGLAGITDTQYF
TRBJ1-4 | TRBV7-2 | NA | many | TGTGCCAGCACCCTACAAGGGGGACGGAATGAAAAACTGTTTTTT | CASTLQGGRNEKLFF
TRBJ1-5 | TRBV20-1 | NA | many | TGCAGTGCGGGGAAGGGTACCAATCAGCCCCAGCATTTT | CSAGKGTNQPQHF
TRBJ1-1 | TRBV5-1 | NA | many | TGCGCCAGCAGCTTGTCGGTGGTGAACACTGAAGCTTTCTTT | CASSLSVVNTEAFF
TRBJ1-1 | TRBV12-3/TRBV12-4 | NA | many | TGTGCCAGCAGTTTAGTGGGACTGGCCACTGAAGCTTTCTTT | CASSLVGLATEAFF
TRBJ2-1 | TRBV6-2/TRBV6-3 | NA | many | TGTGCCAGCAGTCAAGGGACATACAATGAGCAGTTCTTC | CASSQGTYNEQFF
TRBJ1-6 | TRBV6-5 | NA | NA | TGTGCCAGCAGTCAGACAGCGAATACTAATTCACCCCTCCACTTT | CASSQTANTNSPLHF
TRBJ1-5 | TRBV20-1 | NA | many | TGCAGTGCTAGAGTTGTGGGGGCCGGTCAGCCCCAGCATTTT | CSARVVGAGQPQHF
TRBJ2-1 | TRBV14 | TRBD1 | many | TGTGCCAGCAGCCAAGGGTTGAGCGGGACAGGGTATACCGGAAGCTCCTACAATGAGCAGTTCTTC | CASSQGLSGTGYTGSSYNEQFF
TRBJ1-4 | TRBV20-1 | NA | many | TGCAGTGCTATATGGGACGGCGAAAAACTGTTTTTT | CSAIWDGEKLFF
TRBJ2-7 | TRBV29-1 | TRBD2 | many | TGCAGCGTTGCGCGGGAGGTGAGCGAGCAGTACTTC | CSVAREVSEQYF
TRBJ2-2 | TRBV20-1 | NA | many | TGCAGTGCTATTTGGGGGGTGGGGACCGGGGAGCTGTTTTTT | CSAIWGVGTGELFF
TRBJ1-2 | TRBV12-3/TRBV12-4 | TRBD1 | many | TGTGCCAGCAGTTTCGGGACAGGGGGCTATGGCTACACCTTC | CASSFGTGGYGYTF
TRBJ1-5 | TRBV20-1 | TRBD1 | NA | TGCAGTGCTAGACCCGACAGGGCAGGGCAGCCCCAGCATTTT | CSARPDRAGQPQHF
TRBJ2-5 | TRBV29-1 | TRBD2 | many | TGCAGCGTTCTTACTAGCGGGGGAGAGACCCAGTACTTC | CSVLTSGGETQYF
TRBJ2-2 | TRBV5-1 | TRBD1 | many | TGCGCCAGCAGCTATCAACAGGGGGCCACCGGGGAGCTGTTTTTT | CASSYQQGATGELFF
TRBJ2-1 | TRBV6-2/TRBV6-3 | TRBD2 | many | TGTGCCAGCAGACCGGGACTAGCGGGAGCAGATGAGCAGTTCTTC | CASRPGLAGADEQFF
TRBJ1-4 | TRBV7-9 | NA | NA | TGTGCCAGCAGCTTAGGCATGGGATCGACTAATGAAAAACTGTTTTTT | CASSLGMGSTNEKLFF
TRBJ2-3 | TRBV20-1 | NA | many | TGCAGTGCTAGACAGCCCCCTAGCATGGATACGCAGTATTTT | CSARQPPSMDTQYF
TRBJ2-7 | TRBV4-2 | TRBD2 | many | TGTGCCAGCAGCCAAGAACAAGGGACTAGATCCTACGAGCAGTACTTC | CASSQEQGTRSYEQYF
TRBJ2-5 | TRBV29-1 | NA | many | TGCAGCGTTGGGTTCTTGAGGGCGGTGGGGGAGACCCAGTACTTC | CSVGFLRAVGETQYF
TRBJ2-7 | TRBV28 | TRBD2 | many | TGTGCCAGCACGGCTAGCGGGCGATACGAGCAGTACTTC | CASTASGRYEQYF